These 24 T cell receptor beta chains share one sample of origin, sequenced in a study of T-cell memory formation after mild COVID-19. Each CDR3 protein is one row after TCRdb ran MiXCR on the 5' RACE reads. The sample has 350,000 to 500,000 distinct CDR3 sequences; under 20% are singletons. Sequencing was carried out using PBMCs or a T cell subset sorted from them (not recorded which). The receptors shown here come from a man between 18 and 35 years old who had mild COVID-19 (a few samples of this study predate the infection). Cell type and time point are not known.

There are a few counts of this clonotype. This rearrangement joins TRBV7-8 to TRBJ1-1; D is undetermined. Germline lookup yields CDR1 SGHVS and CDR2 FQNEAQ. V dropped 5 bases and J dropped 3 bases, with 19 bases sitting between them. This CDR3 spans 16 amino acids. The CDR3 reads CASSPPPVAGDTEAFF. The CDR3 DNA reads TGTGCCAGCAGCCCCCCTCCAGTTGCCGGTGACACTGAAGCTTTCTTT. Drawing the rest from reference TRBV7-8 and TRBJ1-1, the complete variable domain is GAGVSQSPRYKVAKRGQDVALRCDPISGHVSLFWYQQALGQGPEFLTYFQNEAQLDKSGLPSDRFFAERPEGSVSTLKIQRTQQEDSAVYLCASSPPPVAGDTEAFFGQGTRLTVV.

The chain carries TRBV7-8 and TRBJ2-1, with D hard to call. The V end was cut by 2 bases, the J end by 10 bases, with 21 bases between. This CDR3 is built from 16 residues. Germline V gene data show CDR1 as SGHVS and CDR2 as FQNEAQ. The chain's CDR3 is CASSLRTSPPGWEQFF. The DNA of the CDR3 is TGTGCCAGCAGCTTACGGACCAGCCCACCCGGATGGGAGCAGTTCTTC. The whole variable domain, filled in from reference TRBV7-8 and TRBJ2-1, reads GAGVSQSPRYKVAKRGQDVALRCDPISGHVSLFWYQQALGQGPEFLTYFQNEAQLDKSGLPSDRFFAERPEGSVSTLKIQRTQQEDSAVYLCASSLRTSPPGWEQFFGPGTRLTVL.

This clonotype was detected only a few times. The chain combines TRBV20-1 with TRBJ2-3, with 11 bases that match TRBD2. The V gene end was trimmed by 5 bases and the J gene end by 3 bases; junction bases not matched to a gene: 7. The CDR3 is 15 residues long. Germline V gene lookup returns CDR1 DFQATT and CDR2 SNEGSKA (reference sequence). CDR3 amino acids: CSAAGSGGATDTQYF. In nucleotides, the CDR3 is TGCAGTGCTGCCGGTAGCGGGGGGGCGACAGATACGCAGTATTTT.

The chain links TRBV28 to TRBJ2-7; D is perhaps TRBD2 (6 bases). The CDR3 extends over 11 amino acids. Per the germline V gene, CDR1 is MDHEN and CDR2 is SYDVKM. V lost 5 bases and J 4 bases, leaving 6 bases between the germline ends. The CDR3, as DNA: TGTGCCAGCAGTGGGGGGTACGAGCAGTACGTC. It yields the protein CASSGGYEQYV.

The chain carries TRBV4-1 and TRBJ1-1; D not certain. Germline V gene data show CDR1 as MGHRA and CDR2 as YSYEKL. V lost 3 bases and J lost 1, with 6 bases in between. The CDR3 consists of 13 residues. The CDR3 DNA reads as TGCGCCAGCAGCCAGTATACGAACACTGAAGCTTTCTTT. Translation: CASSQYTNTEAFF.

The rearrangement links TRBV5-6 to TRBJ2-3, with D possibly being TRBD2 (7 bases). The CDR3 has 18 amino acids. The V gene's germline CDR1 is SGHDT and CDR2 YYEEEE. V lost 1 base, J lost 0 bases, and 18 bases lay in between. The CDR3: CASSLRTGGPPSTDTQYF. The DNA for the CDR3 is TGTGCCAGCAGCTTGAGGACCGGGGGGCCTCCAAGCACAGATACGCAGTATTTT.

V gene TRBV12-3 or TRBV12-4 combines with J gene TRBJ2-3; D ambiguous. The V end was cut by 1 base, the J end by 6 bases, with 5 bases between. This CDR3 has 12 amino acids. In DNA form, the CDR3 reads TGTGCCAGCAGTTTAGGGTGGGATACGCAGTATTTT. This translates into CASSLGWDTQYF.

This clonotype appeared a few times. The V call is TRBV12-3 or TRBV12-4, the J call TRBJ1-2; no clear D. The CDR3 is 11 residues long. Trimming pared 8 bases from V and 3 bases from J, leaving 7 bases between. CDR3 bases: TGTGCCAGCCGGCAGTACTATGGCTACACCTTC. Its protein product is CASRQYYGYTF.

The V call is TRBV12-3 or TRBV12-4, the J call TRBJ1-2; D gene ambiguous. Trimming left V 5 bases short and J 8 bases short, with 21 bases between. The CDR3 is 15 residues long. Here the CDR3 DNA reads TGTGCCAGCAGTCCGCCTGGTCTGCGGAACGAGGGCTACACCTTC. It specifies CASSPPGLRNEGYTF.

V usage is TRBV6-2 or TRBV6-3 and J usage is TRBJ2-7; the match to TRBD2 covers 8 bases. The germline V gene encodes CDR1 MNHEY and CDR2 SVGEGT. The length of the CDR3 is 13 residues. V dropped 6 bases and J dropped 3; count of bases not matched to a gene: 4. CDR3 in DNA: TGTGCCAGCAGCTGGGGACTAGTCTACGAGCAGTACGTC. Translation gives CASSWGLVYEQYV.

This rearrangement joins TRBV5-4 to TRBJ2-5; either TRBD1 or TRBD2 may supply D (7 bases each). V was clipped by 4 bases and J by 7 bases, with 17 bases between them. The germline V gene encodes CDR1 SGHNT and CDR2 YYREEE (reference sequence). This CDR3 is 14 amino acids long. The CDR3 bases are TGTGCCAGCAGCCAGGGGGGGGACCGTGGGACCCAGTACTTC. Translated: CASSQGGDRGTQYF.

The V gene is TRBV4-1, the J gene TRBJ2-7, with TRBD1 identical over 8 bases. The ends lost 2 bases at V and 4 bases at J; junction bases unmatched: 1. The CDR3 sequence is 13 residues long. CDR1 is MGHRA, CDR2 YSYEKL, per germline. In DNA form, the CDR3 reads TGCGCCAGCAGCCAAAACAGGGGGTACGAGCAGTACGTC. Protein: CASSQNRGYEQYV.

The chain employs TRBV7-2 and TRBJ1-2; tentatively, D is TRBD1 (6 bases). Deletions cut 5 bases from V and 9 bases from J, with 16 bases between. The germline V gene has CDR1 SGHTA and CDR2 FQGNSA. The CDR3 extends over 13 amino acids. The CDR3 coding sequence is TGTGCCAGCAGCCGCTGGACAGCCTACAGCTACACCTTC. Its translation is CASSRWTAYSYTF.

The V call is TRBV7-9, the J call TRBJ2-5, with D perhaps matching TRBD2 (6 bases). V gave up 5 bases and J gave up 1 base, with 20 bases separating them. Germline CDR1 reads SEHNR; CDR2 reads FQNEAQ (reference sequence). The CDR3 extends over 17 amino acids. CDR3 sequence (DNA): TGTGCCAGCAGCATCGTGGGGGGAATTGAGTTCCAAGAGACCCAGTACTTC. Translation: CASSIVGGIEFQETQYF.

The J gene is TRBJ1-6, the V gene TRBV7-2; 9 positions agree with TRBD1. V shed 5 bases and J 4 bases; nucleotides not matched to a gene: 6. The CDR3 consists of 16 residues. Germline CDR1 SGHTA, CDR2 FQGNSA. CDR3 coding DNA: TGTGCCAGCAGCCTCCACGGGACAGGGTATAATTCACCCCTCCACTTT. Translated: CASSLHGTGYNSPLHF.

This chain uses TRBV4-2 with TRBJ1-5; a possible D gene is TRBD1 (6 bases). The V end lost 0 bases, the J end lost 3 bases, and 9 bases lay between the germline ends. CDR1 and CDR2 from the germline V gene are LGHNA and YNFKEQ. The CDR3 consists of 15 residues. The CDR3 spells CASSQDQGFNQPQHF. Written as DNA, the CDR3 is TGTGCCAGCAGCCAAGACCAGGGGTTCAATCAGCCCCAGCATTTT.

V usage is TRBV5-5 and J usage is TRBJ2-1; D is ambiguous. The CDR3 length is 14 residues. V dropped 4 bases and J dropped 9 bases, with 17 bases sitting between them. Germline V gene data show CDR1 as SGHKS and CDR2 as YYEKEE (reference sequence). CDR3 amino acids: CASSPKRMDPEQFF. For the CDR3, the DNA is TGTGCCAGCAGCCCCAAGAGGATGGACCCTGAGCAGTTCTTC.

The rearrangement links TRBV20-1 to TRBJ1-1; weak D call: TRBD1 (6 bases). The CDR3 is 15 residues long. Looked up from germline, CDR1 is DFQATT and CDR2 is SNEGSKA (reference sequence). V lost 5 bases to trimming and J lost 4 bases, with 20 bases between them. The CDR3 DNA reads TGCAGTGCTGTGGGCCGGTGGGGGGCTGGCACTGAAGCTTTCTTT. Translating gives CSAVGRWGAGTEAFF.

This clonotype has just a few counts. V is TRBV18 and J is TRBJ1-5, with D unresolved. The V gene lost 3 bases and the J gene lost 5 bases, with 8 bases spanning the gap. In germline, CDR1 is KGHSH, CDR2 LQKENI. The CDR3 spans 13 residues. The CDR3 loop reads CASSPYKDQPQHF. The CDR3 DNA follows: TGTGCCAGCTCACCCTATAAAGATCAGCCCCAGCATTTT.

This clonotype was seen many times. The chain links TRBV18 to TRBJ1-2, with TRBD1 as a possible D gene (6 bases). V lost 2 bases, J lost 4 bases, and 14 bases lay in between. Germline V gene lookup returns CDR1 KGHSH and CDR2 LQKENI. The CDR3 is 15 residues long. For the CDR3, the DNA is TGTGCCAGCTCACCAACTAGAGGACAGCTCTATGGCTACACCTTC. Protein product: CASSPTRGQLYGYTF.

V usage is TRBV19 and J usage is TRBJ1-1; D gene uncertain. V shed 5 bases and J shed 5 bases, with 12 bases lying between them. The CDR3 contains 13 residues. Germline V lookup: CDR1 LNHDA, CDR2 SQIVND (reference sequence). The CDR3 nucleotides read TGTGCCAGTAGTGTTCAAGGGATAACTGAAGCTTTCTTT. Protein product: CASSVQGITEAFF.

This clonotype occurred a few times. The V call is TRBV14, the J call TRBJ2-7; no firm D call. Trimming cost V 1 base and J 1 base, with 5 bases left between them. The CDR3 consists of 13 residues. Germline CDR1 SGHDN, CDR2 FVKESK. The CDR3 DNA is TGTGCCAGCAGCCAAGCCTCTTCCTACGAGCAGTACGTC. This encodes CASSQASSYEQYV.

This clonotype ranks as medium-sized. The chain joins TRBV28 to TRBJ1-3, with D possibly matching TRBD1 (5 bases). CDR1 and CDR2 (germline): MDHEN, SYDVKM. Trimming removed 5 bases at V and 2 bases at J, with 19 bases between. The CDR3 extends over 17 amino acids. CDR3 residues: CASSPRFYQGAGNTIYF. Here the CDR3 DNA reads TGTGCCAGCAGTCCCCGCTTCTATCAAGGGGCTGGAAACACCATATATTTT.

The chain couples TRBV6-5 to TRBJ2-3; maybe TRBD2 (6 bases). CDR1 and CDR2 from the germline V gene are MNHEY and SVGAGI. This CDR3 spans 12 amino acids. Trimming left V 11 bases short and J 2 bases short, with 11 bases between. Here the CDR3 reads CACGVATDTQYF. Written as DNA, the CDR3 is TGTGCCTGCGGGGTAGCCACAGATACGCAGTATTTT.